This T cell receptor beta chain came from a study of shared T cell receptors in the human thymus. Produced via immunoSEQ multiplex PCR; TCRdb's table is partial and in-frame only. Of roughly 660,000 clones listed, roughly 90% are singletons. The germline V gene has CDR1 KGHSH and CDR2 LQKENI. CDR3 length: 15 residues. The V end was cut by 0 bases, the J end by 4 bases, with 10 bases between. This sample was shared with a second study, whose subject was human thymus T cells. From that paper: Corrective surgery for congenital heart defects was being performed on the healthy Finnish infants who were the donors. Thymic samples were excised during corrective heart operations. Use of V and J genes seemed skewed within the thymic and blood repertoires.

This clonotype was obtained from a boy in the first two years of life with a congenital heart defect. The sample comprised thymocytes. The chain combines TRBV18 with TRBJ2-4; unclear D gene. In DNA form, the CDR3 reads TGTGCCAGCTCACCACCGGCCGCCTTAAAAAACATTCAGTACTTC. Amino acids: CASSPPAALKNIQYF. Full variable domain (rest looked up from reference TRBV18 and TRBJ2-4): NAGVMQNPRHLVRRRGQEARLRCSPMKGHSHVYWYRQLPEEGLKFMVYLQKENIIDESGMPKERFSAEFPKEGPSILRIQQVVRGDSAAYFCASSPPAALKNIQYFGAGTRLSVL.